The 2 T cell receptor beta chains reported below all come from one sample, sequenced in a study of regulatory T cells in long-lasting Graves disease. The time point here: newly diagnosed GD, antithyroid drugs for less than 3 months. Isolated PBMC RNA provided the starting material for the TCR library. Combining iRepertoire HTBI primers with Arm-PCR of CDR3 regions, the authors built TCR beta libraries. TCRdb reprocessed the multiplex PCR reads with MiXCR, giving one entry per CDR3 protein. The sample lists 350,000 to 550,000 distinct CDR3 sequences, roughly 17% occurring once. These records were also assigned to another study, of T cells in Graves' hyperthyroidism and ophthalmopathy.

Specimen: peripheral blood mononuclear cells (PBMCs), collected at new diagnosis, from a patient treated with antithyroid drugs. The receptors here all came from a woman aged 18-29 years with Graves disease.

This clonotype was observed at least ten times. The J gene is TRBJ2-1, the V gene TRBV28; 12 bases match TRBD2. Losses at the gene ends were 7 bases for V and 10 bases for J; bases not matched to a gene: 11. CDR3 length: 15 residues. Germline V gene lookup returns CDR1 MDHEN and CDR2 SYDVKM. The CDR3 coding sequence is TGTGCCAGCATTCTTCAGACTAGCGGGAGACCCGAGCAGTTCTTC. Its protein product is CASILQTSGRPEQFF.

This clonotype came up once. A read error may be the cause here, since a much bigger clone is one base away. V usage is TRBV27 and J usage is TRBJ2-3; no definite D call. The CDR3 runs 13 residues. Germline CDR1 reads MNHEY; CDR2 reads SMNVEV (reference sequence). CDR3 sequence reads: CVSSLLLPDTQYF. The CDR3 DNA is TGTGTCAGCAGTTTATTGCTCCCAGATACGCAGTATTTT.